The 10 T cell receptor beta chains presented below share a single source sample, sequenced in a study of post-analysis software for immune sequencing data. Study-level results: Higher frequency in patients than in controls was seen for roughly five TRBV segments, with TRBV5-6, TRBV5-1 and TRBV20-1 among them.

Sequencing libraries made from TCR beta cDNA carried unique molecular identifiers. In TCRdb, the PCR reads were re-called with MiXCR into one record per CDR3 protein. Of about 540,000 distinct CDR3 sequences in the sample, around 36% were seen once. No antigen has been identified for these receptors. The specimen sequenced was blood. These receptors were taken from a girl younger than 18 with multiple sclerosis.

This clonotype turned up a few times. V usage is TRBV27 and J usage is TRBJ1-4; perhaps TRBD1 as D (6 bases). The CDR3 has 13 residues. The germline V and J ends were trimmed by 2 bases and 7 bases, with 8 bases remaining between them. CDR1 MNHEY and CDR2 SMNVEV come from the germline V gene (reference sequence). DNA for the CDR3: TGTGCCAGCAGTTTAGGCAGGGGTGAAAAACTGTTTTTT. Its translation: CASSLGRGEKLFF.

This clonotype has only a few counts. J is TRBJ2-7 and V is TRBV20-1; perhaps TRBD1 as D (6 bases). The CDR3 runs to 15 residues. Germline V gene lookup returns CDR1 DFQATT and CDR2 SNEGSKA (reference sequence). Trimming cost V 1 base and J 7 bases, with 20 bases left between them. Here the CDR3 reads CSARAPQGFYNEQYF. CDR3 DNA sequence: TGCAGTGCTAGAGCCCCACAGGGATTCTACAATGAGCAGTACTTC.

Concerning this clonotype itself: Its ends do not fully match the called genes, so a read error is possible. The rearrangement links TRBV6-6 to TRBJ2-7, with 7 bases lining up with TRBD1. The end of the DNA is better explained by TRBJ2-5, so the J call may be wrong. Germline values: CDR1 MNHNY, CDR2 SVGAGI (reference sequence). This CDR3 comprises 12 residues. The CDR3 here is CTSRQGSWTQYF. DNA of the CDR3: TGTACCAGCAGACAGGGATCGTGGACCCAGTACTTC.

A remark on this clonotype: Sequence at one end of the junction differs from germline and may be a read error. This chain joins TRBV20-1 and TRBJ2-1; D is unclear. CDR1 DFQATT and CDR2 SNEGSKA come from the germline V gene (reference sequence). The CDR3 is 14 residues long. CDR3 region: CSARFGVSCNEQFF. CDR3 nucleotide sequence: TGCAGTGCTAGATTTGGGGTGTCCTGCAATGAGCAGTTCTTC.

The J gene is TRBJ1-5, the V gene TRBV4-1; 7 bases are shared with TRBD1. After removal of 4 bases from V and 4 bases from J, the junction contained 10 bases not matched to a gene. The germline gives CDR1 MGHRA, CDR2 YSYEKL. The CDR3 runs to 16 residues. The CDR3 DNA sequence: TGCGCCAGCAGCCCCATTTCCGGGACAGTAAATCAGCCCCAGCATTTT. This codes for CASSPISGTVNQPQHF.

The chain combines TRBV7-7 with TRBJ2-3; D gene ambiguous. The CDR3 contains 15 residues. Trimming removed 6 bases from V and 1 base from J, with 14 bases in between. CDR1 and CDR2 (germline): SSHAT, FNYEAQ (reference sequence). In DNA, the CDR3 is TGTGCCAGCAGACGGCAACCCCTGGGCACAGATACGCAGTATTTT. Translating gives CASRRQPLGTDTQYF.

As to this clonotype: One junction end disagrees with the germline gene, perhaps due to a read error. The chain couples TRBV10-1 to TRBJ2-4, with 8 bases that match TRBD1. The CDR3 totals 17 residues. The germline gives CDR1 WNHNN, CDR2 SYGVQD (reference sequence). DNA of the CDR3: TGCGCCAGCAGTGAGCCCGACAGGGGTGAAGGACAAGAGACCCAGTCCTTC. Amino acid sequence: CASSEPDRGEGQETQSF.

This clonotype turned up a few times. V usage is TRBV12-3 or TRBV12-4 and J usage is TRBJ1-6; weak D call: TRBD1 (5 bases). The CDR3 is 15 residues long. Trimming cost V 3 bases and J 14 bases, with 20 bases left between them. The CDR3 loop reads CASSLRAAGQFTLHF. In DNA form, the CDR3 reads TGTGCCAGCAGTTTGAGGGCCGCCGGACAATTCACCCTCCACTTT.

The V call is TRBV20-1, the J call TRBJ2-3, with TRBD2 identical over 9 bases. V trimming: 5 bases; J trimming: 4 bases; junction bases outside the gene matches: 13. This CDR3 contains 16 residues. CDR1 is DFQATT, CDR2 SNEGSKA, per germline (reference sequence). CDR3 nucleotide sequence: TGCAGTGCTCCGGCCCTGGGACTAGCCGTCGCAGATACGCAGTATTTT. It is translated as CSAPALGLAVADTQYF.

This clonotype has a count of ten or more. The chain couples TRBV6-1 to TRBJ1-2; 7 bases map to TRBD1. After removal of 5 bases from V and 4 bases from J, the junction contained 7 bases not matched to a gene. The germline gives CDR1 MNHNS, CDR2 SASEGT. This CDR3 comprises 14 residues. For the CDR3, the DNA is TGTGCCAGCAGTCAGACAGGGTCGGGCTATGGCTACACCTTC. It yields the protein CASSQTGSGYGYTF.